The 26 T cell receptor beta chains below were found in one sample sequenced in a study of blood T cell repertoires in COVID-19. Repertoires were generated with immunoSEQ multiplex PCR, while TCRdb's copy carries only in-frame clones and drops some. The sample holds approximately 210,000 clones, just under 85% seen once. The sample comprised peripheral blood. The receptor source for this set is a man aged 55 to 70 with COVID-19, enrolled during active disease.

This clone was counted a few times. This rearrangement joins TRBV28 to TRBJ1-1, with a possible D match to TRBD1 (5 bases). Trimming shortened V by 3 bases and J by 2 bases, and 10 bases separated the two germline ends. The CDR3 contains 14 residues. Per germline, CDR1 MDHEN and CDR2 SYDVKM. The CDR3 sequence: CASSLWGDNTEAFF. The CDR3 DNA follows: TGTGCCAGCAGTTTGTGGGGGGATAACACTGAAGCTTTCTTT.

The chain is built from TRBV5-1 and TRBJ1-6; the D gene is possibly TRBD1 (6 bases). Trimming left V 2 bases short and J 7 bases short, with 10 bases between. The length of the CDR3 is 14 residues. Germline V CDR1 and CDR2: SGHRS, YFSETQ. The CDR3 here is CASSFGDTNSPLHF. The DNA of the CDR3 is TGCGCCAGCAGCTTTGGGGACACAAATTCACCCCTCCACTTT.

The chain joins TRBV12-3 or TRBV12-4 to TRBJ2-7; D may be TRBD1 (6 bases). The CDR3 covers 13 residues. Between the trimmed V and J ends, which lost 6 bases and 3 bases, there was a span of 12 bases. CDR3 loop: CASRPGHYYEQYF. CDR3 nucleotide sequence: TGTGCCAGCAGGCCGGGACATTACTACGAGCAGTACTTC.

CDR3 loop: CASSLPLAGVYNEQFF. The CDR3 nucleotides read TGTGCCAGCAGTTTGCCACTAGCGGGAGTCTACAATGAGCAGTTCTTC. The rearrangement uses TRBV28 and TRBJ2-1, with 11 positions matching TRBD2. V shed 3 bases and J 3 bases; nucleotides not matched to a gene: 4. Germline V gene lookup returns CDR1 MDHEN and CDR2 SYDVKM. This CDR3 spans 16 amino acids.

The chain combines TRBV4-1 with TRBJ2-5, with TRBD1 matching 8 bases. With V trimmed by 4 bases and J by 5 bases, 9 bases remained unmatched. Germline lookup yields CDR1 MGHRA and CDR2 YSYEKL. The CDR3 has 15 residues. Here the CDR3 reads CASSRRQGMRETQYF. The CDR3 coding sequence is TGCGCCAGCAGCCGAAGACAGGGGATGCGGGAGACCCAGTACTTC.

The J gene is TRBJ1-1, the V gene TRBV10-1; no clear D. This CDR3 has 13 amino acids. V was clipped by 2 bases and J by 2 bases, with 6 bases between them. From germline, CDR1 is WNHNN and CDR2 SYGVQD (reference sequence). The CDR3 nucleotides read TGCGCCAGCAGTGAGACAACCAACACTGAAGCTTTCTTT. It codes for CASSETTNTEAFF.

Only one count was recorded for this clone. The gene calls are TRBV27 and TRBJ2-7; 10 bases map to TRBD1. This CDR3 contains 18 residues. V lost 0 bases and J lost 3; bases outside the gene matches: 11. Looked up from germline, CDR1 is MNHEY and CDR2 is SMNVEV (reference sequence). Here the CDR3 reads CASSLSGQGSLRFYEQYF. CDR3 bases: TGTGCCAGCAGTTTATCGGGACAGGGGTCCCTACGGTTCTACGAGCAGTACTTC.

This sequence joins TRBV19 and TRBJ1-4; D is ambiguous. Germline assignment: CDR1 LNHDA and CDR2 SQIVND (reference sequence). The CDR3 contains 15 residues. V was trimmed by 3 bases and J by 0 bases, leaving 8 bases between them. Here the CDR3 reads CASSMMSATNEKLFF. For the CDR3, the DNA is TGTGCCAGTAGTATGATGAGTGCAACTAATGAAAAACTGTTTTTT.

This chain connects TRBV7-2 to TRBJ2-1, with 8 positions matching TRBD1. The CDR3 consists of 15 residues. The V segment lost 3 bases and the J segment 5 bases; nucleotides outside the gene matches: 6. Germline-derived CDR1 and CDR2 are SGHTA and FQGNSA. For the CDR3, the DNA is TGTGCCAGCAGCTTGGCAGGGGGCGTCAACAATGAGCAGTTCTTC. Translating gives CASSLAGGVNNEQFF.

The chain links TRBV27 to TRBJ1-1, with TRBD1 matching over 7 bases. Germline V gene sequence: CDR1 MNHEY, CDR2 SMNVEV (reference sequence). This CDR3 contains 14 residues. Trimming took 5 bases from V and 4 from J; bases not matched to a gene: 7. CDR3: CASSILQGGTEAFF. The CDR3 DNA is TGTGCCAGCAGTATCCTTCAGGGGGGCACTGAAGCTTTCTTT.

The chain has TRBV28 and TRBJ2-7; 7 bases line up with TRBD1. The CDR3 covers 15 residues. The J segment lost 0 bases and the V segment lost 4 bases, leaving 6 bases of the junction unmatched. Germline V CDR1 and CDR2: MDHEN, SYDVKM. The CDR3 region has the DNA TGTGCCAGCAGTTCGAACAGGGGTCTCTCCTACGAGCAGTACTTC. Residues: CASSSNRGLSYEQYF.

The V gene is TRBV10-2, the J gene TRBJ2-7; tentative D call: TRBD2 (6 bases). The V gene lost 2 bases and the J gene lost 2 bases, with 10 bases spanning the gap. In germline, CDR1 is WSHSY, CDR2 SAAADI. This CDR3 has 14 residues. The CDR3 loop reads CASSEAGSAYEQYF. The CDR3 DNA reads TGCGCCAGCAGTGAGGCGGGGTCGGCCTACGAGCAGTACTTC.

The V and J genes are TRBV19 and TRBJ2-1; TRBD2 agrees at 8 bases. The CDR3 totals 14 residues. Germline CDR1 reads LNHDA; CDR2 reads SQIVND (reference sequence). V gave up 5 bases and J gave up 7 bases; unmatched junction bases: 7. The CDR3 region is CASSRTSNRNEQFF. The CDR3 DNA sequence: TGTGCCAGTAGTCGGACTAGCAATCGGAATGAGCAGTTCTTC.

The rearrangement uses TRBV18 and TRBJ2-5; D is possibly TRBD1 (6 bases). This CDR3 spans 14 amino acids. Trimming left V 6 bases short and J 3 bases short, with 14 bases between. Germline assignment: CDR1 KGHSH and CDR2 LQKENI. The CDR3 DNA sequence: TGTGCCAGCTCTCACCATAGGGACAAAGAGACCCAGTACTTC. Translating it yields CASSHHRDKETQYF.

V is TRBV4-1 and J is TRBJ1-1; D is possibly TRBD1 (5 bases). The CDR3 contains 15 residues. V was cut by 1 base and J by 1 base, with 10 bases left in between. Germline CDR1 reads MGHRA; CDR2 reads YSYEKL. CDR3 coding DNA: TGCGCCAGCAGCCAAGTTTACCAGGGGAACACTGAAGCTTTCTTT. Its translation: CASSQVYQGNTEAFF.

The rearrangement links TRBV5-6 to TRBJ2-2, with 8 positions matching TRBD1. The CDR3 consists of 15 residues. From germline, CDR1 is SGHDT and CDR2 YYEEEE. V lost 3 bases and J lost 5; bases outside the gene matches: 6. CDR3 in amino acids: CASSWGDRKTGELFF. CDR3 DNA: TGTGCCAGCAGCTGGGGGGACAGGAAGACCGGGGAGCTGTTTTTT.

The chain uses TRBV12-3 or TRBV12-4 and TRBJ1-5; D uncertain. The CDR3 is 12 residues long. V was shortened by 5 bases and J by 6 bases, with 8 bases between the two germline ends. The CDR3 reads CASSRGRQPQHF. The CDR3 nucleotides are TGTGCCAGCAGTCGCGGGCGTCAGCCCCAGCATTTT.

The table lists this clone with a count of one. The DNA for the CDR3 is TGTGCCAGCAGCCTGGGAGGGCCGTACAATGAGCAGTTCTTC. Translated: CASSLGGPYNEQFF. This chain links TRBV5-4 with TRBJ2-1; TRBD2 matches at 7 bases. The germline V gene encodes CDR1 SGHNT and CDR2 YYREEE (reference sequence). This CDR3 contains 14 residues. Germline trimming cut 4 bases from V and 4 bases from J; bases unmatched to any gene: 5.

The CDR3 loop reads CASSQYQNTEAFF. The DNA of the CDR3 is TGTGCCAGCAGTCAGTACCAGAACACTGAAGCTTTCTTT. The chain couples TRBV2 to TRBJ1-1; D unresolved. Looked up from germline, CDR1 is SNHLY and CDR2 is FYNNEI. Trimming left V 5 bases short and J 1 base short, with 8 bases between. This CDR3 is built from 13 residues.

The rearrangement joins TRBV3-1 (or the pseudogene TRBV3-2) to TRBJ1-2; TRBD1 matches 10 bases. CDR1 and CDR2 (germline): LGHDT, YNNKEL (reference sequence). The ends lost 5 bases at V and 6 bases at J; junction bases unmatched: 9. The CDR3 sequence is 15 residues long. CDR3 sequence: CASSTRQGARNGYTF. The CDR3, as DNA: TGTGCCAGCAGCACACGACAGGGGGCAAGAAATGGCTACACCTTC.

The chain joins TRBV30 to TRBJ2-7; D possibly corresponds to TRBD1 (6 bases). V lost 5 bases and J 1 base, leaving 9 bases between the germline ends. The CDR3 covers 12 residues. CDR1 and CDR2 (germline): GTSNPN, SVGIG (reference sequence). CDR3 sequence (DNA): TGTGCCTGGGACGGACAGTCCTACGAGCAGTACTTC. Translation: CAWDGQSYEQYF.

This sequence joins TRBV28 and TRBJ2-4, with 9 positions matching TRBD2. The junction had 7 bases not matched to a gene; V was cut back by 6 bases and J by 1 base. This CDR3 is built from 16 residues. Germline V lookup: CDR1 MDHEN, CDR2 SYDVKM. The chain's CDR3 is CASRQSSGRAKNIQYF. The CDR3 bases are TGTGCCAGCAGACAATCCAGCGGGAGGGCCAAAAACATTCAGTACTTC.

Only one count was recorded for this clone. The V and J genes are TRBV7-2 and TRBJ1-3; D remains unclear. The germline V gene encodes CDR1 SGHTA and CDR2 FQGNSA. The CDR3 is 15 amino acids. Trimming removed 0 bases at V and 0 bases at J, with 6 bases between. The CDR3 region is CASSLAGSSGNTIYF. The CDR3 coding sequence is TGTGCCAGCAGCTTAGCGGGCAGCTCTGGAAACACCATATATTTT.

The J gene is TRBJ1-4, the V gene TRBV28; maybe TRBD1 (5 bases). The CDR3 is 11 residues long. With 11 bases removed from V and 10 bases from J, the gap between germline ends came to 14 bases. Germline V CDR1 and CDR2: MDHEN, SYDVKM. The CDR3 loop is CAARGSGKLFF. As DNA, the CDR3 is TGTGCCGCAAGGGGCTCGGGAAAACTGTTTTTT.

V usage is TRBV7-7 and J usage is TRBJ1-6, with TRBD1 identical over 9 bases. V was pared by 1 base and J by 7 bases, with 2 bases of the junction left unmatched. This CDR3 contains 15 residues. Germline loops: CDR1 SSHAT, CDR2 FNYEAQ (reference sequence). The CDR3 spells CASSLDRGPNSPLHF. In DNA form, the CDR3 reads TGTGCCAGCAGCTTAGACAGGGGGCCAAATTCACCCCTCCACTTT.

This clone was picked up a small number of times. The chain employs TRBV25-1 and TRBJ2-7; 7 nucleotides agree with TRBD2. This CDR3 contains 12 residues. The germline V gene has CDR1 MGHDK and CDR2 SYGVNS. V dropped 4 bases and J dropped 8; count of bases not matched to a gene: 5. CDR3 DNA: TGTGCCAGCAGTGTTGGCGGGAGCAAGCAGTACTTC. Its translation: CASSVGGSKQYF.